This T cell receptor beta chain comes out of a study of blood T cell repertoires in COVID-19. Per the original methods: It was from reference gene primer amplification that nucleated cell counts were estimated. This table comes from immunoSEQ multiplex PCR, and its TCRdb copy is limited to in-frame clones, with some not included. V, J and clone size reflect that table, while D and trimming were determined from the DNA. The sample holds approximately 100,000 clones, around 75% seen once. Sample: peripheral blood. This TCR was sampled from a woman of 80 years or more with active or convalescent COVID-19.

The CDR3 region is CAISDYNQPQHF. DNA for the CDR3: TGTGCCATCAGTGACTACAATCAGCCCCAGCATTTT. The chain is built from TRBV10-3 and TRBJ1-5; no clear D gene. The V gene's germline CDR1 is ENHRY and CDR2 SYGVKD. The V gene lost 3 bases and the J gene lost 3 bases, with 3 bases spanning the gap. CDR3 size: 12 residues.